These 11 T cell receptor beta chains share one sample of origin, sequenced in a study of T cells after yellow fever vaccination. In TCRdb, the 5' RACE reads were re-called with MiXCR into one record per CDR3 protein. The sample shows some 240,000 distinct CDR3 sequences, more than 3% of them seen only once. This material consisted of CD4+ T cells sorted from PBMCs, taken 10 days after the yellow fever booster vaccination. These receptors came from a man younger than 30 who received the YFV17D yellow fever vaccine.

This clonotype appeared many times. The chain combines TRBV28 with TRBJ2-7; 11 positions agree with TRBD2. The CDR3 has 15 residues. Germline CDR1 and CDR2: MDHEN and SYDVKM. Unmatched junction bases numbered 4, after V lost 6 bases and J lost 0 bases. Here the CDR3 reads CASRATSGSSYEQYV. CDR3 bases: TGTGCCAGCAGGGCTACTAGCGGGAGCTCCTACGAGCAGTACGTC.

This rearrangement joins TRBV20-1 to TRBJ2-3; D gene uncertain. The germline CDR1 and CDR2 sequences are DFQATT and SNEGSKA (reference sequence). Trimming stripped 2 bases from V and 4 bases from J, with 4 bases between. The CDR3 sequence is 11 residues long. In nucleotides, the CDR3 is TGCAGTGCTAGACTAGCAGATACGCAGTATTTT. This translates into CSARLADTQYF.

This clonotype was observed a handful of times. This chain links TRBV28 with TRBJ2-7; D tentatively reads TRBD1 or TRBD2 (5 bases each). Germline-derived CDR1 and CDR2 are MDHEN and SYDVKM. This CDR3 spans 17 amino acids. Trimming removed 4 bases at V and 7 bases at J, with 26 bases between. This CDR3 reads CASSSPPKGPKREEQYV. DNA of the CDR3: TGTGCCAGCAGTTCCCCCCCGAAGGGACCTAAACGTGAAGAGCAGTACGTC.

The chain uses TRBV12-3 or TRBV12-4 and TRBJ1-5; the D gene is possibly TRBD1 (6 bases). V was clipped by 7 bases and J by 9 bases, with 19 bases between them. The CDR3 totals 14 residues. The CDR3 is CASTPEQGIRPQHF. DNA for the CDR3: TGTGCCAGCACCCCGGAACAGGGAATCCGGCCCCAGCATTTT.

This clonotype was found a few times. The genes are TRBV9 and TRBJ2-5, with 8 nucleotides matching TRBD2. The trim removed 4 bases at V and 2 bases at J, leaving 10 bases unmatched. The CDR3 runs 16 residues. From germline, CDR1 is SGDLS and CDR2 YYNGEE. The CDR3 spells CASSPPDERGQETQYF. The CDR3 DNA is TGTGCCAGCAGCCCCCCTGATGAGCGGGGGCAAGAGACCCAGTACTTC.

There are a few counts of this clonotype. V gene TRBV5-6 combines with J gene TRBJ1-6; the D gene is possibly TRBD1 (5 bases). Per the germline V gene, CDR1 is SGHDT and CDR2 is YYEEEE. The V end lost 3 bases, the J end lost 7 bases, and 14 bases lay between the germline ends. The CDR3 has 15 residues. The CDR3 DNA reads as TGTGCCAGCAGCTGGGGGAGTGGAAAGAATTCACCCCTCCACTTT. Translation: CASSWGSGKNSPLHF. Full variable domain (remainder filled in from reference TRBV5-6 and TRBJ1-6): DAGVTQSPTHLIKTRGQQVTLRCSPKSGHDTVSWYQQALGQGPQFIFQYYEEEERQRGNFPDRFSGHQFPNYSSELNVNALLLGDSALYLCASSWGSGKNSPLHFGNGTRLTVT.

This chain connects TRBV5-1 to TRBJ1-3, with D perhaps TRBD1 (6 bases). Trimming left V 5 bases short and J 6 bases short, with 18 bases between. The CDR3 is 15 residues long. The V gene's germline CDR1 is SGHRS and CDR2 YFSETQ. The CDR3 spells CASRFGTTVENTIYF. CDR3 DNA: TGCGCCAGCAGATTCGGGACAACGGTAGAAAACACCATATATTTT.

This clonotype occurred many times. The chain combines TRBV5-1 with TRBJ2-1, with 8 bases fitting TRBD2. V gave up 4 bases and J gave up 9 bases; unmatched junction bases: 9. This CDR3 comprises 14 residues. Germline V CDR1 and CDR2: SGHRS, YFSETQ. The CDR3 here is CASSPSAGGTEQFF. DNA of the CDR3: TGCGCCAGCAGCCCCTCGGCGGGGGGCACTGAGCAGTTCTTC.

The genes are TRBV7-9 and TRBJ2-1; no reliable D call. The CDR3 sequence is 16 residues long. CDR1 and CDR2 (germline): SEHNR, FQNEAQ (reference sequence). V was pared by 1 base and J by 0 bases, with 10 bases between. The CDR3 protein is CASSLGSGNSYNEQFF. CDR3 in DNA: TGTGCCAGCAGCTTAGGTTCTGGGAACTCCTACAATGAGCAGTTCTTC.

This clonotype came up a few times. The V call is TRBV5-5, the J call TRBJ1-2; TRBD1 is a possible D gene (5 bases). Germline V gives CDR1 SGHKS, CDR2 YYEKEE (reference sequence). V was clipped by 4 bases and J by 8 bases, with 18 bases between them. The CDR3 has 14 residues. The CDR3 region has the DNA TGTGCCAGCAGCCCGGGACGGATTGGAGGGGGCTACACCTTC. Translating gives CASSPGRIGGGYTF.

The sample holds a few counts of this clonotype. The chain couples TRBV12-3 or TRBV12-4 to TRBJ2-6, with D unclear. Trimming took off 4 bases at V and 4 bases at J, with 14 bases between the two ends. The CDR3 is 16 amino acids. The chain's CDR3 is CASSSSSRYGANVLTF. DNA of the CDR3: TGTGCCAGCAGTTCTTCCTCGAGGTACGGGGCCAACGTCCTGACTTTC.